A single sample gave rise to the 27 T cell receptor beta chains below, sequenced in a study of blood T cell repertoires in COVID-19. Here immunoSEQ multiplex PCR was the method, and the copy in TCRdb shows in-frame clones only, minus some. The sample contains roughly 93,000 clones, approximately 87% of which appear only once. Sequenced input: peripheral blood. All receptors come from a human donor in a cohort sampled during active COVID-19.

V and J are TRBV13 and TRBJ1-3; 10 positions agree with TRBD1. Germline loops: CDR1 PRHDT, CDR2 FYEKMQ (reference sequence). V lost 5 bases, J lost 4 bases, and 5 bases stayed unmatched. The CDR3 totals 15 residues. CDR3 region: CASSPGQGSGNTIYF. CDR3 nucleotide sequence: TGTGCCAGCAGCCCGGGACAGGGGTCCGGAAACACCATATATTTT.

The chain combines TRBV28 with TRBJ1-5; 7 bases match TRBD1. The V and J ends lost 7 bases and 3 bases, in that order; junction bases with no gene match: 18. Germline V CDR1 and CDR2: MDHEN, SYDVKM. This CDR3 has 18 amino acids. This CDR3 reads CASIPSIGQGDSNQPQHF. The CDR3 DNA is TGTGCCAGCATCCCCTCGATAGGTCAGGGGGACTCCAATCAGCCCCAGCATTTT.

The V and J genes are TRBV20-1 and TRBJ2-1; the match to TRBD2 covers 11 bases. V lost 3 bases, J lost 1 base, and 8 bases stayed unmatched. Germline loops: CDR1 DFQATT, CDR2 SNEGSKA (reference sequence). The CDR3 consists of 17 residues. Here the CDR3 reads CSASKLAGDGSYNEQFF. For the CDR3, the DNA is TGCAGTGCTAGTAAACTAGCGGGAGACGGATCCTACAATGAGCAGTTCTTC.

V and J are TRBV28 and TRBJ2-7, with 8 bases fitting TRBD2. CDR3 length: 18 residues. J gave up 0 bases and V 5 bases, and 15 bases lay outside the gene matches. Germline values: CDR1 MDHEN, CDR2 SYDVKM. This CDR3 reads CASSPSPGGRPSSYEQYF. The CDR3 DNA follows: TGTGCCAGCAGTCCCTCCCCCGGCGGGAGGCCAAGCTCCTACGAGCAGTACTTC.

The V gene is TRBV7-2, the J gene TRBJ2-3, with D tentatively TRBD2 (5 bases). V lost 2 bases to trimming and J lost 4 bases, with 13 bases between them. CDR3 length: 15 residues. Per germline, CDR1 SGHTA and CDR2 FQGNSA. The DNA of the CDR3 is TGTGCCAGCAGCTTATACGGGAATGTCGCAGATACGCAGTATTTT. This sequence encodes CASSLYGNVADTQYF.

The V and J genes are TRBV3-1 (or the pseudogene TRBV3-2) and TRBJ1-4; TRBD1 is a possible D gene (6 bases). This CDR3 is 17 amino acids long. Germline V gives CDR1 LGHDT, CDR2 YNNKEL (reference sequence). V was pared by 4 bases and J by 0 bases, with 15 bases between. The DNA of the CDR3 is TGTGCCAGCAGCCTAAGCAAATCAGGGGCAACTAATGAAAAACTGTTTTTT. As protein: CASSLSKSGATNEKLFF.

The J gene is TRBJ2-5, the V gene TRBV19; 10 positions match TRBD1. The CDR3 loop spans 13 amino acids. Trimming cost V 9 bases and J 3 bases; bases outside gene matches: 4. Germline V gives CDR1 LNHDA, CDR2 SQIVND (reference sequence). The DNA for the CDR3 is TGTGCCAGCCAAGGGACAGGGGAAGAGACCCAGTACTTC. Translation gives CASQGTGEETQYF.

DNA of the CDR3: TGTGCCAGCAGCTTAGGAAGACAGGGGATCCAGCCCCAGCATTTT. Protein: CASSLGRQGIQPQHF. The chain uses TRBV7-2 and TRBJ1-5; TRBD1 matches 8 bases. Looked up from germline, CDR1 is SGHTA and CDR2 is FQGNSA. CDR3 length: 15 residues. V trimming: 1 base; J trimming: 7 bases; junction bases outside the gene matches: 6.

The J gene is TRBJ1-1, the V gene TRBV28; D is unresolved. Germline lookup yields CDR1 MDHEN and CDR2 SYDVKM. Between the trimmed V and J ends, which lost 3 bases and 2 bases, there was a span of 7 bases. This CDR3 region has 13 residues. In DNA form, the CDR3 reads TGTGCCAGCAGTTTTGGCATAAACACTGAAGCTTTCTTT. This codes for CASSFGINTEAFF.

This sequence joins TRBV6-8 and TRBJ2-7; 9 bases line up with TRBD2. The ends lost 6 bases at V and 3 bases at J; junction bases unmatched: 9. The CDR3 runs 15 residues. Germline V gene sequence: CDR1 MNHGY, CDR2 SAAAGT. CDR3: CASRPVGREGYEQYF. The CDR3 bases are TGTGCCAGCAGGCCTGTCGGGCGGGAGGGCTACGAGCAGTACTTC.

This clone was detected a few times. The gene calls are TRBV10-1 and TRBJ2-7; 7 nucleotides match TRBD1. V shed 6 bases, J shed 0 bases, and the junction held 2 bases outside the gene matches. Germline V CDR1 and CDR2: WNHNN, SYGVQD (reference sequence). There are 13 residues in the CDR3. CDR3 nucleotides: TGCGCCAGCAGCCGGGACAGCTCCTACGAGCAGTACTTC. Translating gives CASSRDSSYEQYF.

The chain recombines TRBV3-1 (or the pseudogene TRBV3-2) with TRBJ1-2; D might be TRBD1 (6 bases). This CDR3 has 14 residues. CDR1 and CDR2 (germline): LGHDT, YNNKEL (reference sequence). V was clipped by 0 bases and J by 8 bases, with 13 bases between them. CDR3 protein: CASSQDKGGAGYTF. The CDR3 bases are TGTGCCAGCAGCCAAGATAAGGGGGGGGCCGGCTACACCTTC.

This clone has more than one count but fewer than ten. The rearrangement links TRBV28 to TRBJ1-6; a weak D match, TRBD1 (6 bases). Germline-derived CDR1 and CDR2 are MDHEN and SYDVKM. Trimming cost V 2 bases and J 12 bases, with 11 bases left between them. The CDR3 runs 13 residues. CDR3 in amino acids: CASSLGQRKPLHF. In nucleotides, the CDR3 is TGTGCCAGCAGTTTAGGACAGAGGAAACCCCTCCACTTT.

The CDR3, as DNA: TGTGCCAGCAGTTCGTCGACAGGGGGACTGGGCACCATATATTTT. It specifies CASSSSTGGLGTIYF. This sequence joins TRBV28 and TRBJ1-3; the match to TRBD1 covers 9 bases. Germline V gene lookup returns CDR1 MDHEN and CDR2 SYDVKM. The CDR3 loop spans 15 amino acids. J was trimmed by 9 bases and V by 4 bases; bases with no gene match: 10.

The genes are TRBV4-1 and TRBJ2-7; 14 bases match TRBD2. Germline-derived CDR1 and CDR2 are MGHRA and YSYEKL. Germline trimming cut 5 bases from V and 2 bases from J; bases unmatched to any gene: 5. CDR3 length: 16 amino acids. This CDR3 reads CASSLTSGRAAYEQYF. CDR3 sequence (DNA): TGCGCCAGCAGCTTGACTAGCGGGAGGGCCGCCTACGAGCAGTACTTC.

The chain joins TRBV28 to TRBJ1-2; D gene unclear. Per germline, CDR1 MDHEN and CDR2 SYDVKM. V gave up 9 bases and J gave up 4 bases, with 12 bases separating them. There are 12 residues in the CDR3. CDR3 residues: CASESEGYGYTF. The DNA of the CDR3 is TGTGCCAGTGAGAGTGAGGGCTATGGCTACACCTTC.

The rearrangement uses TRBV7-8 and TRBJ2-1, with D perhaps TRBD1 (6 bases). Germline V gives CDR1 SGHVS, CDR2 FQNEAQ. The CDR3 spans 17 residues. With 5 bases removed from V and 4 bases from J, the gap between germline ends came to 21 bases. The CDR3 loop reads CASSATPGQKIYNEQFF. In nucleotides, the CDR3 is TGTGCCAGCAGCGCCACCCCGGGACAAAAGATTTACAATGAGCAGTTCTTC.

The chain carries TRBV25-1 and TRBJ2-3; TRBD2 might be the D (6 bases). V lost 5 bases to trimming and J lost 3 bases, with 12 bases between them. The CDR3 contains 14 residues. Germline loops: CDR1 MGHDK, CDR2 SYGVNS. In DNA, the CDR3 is TGTGCCAGCAGTCGGGCAGGAGGGACAGATACGCAGTATTTT. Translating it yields CASSRAGGTDTQYF.

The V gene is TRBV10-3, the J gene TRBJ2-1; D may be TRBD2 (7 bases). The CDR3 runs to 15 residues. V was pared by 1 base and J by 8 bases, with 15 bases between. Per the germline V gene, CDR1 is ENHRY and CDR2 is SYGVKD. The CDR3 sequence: CAISEFGAGADEQFF. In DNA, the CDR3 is TGTGCCATCAGTGAGTTCGGCGCGGGGGCAGATGAGCAGTTCTTC.

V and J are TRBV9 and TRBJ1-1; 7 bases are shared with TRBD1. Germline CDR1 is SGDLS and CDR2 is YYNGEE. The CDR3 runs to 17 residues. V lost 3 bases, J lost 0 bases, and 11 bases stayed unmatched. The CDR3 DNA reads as TGTGCCAGCAGCGCAGGTGCCGGGACAGAGATGAACACTGAAGCTTTCTTT. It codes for CASSAGAGTEMNTEAFF.

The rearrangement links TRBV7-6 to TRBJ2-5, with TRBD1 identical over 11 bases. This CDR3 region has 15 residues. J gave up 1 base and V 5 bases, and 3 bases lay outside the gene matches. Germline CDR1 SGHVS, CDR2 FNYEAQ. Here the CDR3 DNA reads TGTGCCAGCAGCCAAGGGACAGGGGGCCAAGAGACCCAGTACTTC. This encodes CASSQGTGGQETQYF. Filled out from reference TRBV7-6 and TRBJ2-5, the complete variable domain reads GAGVSQSPRYKVTKRGQDVALRCDPISGHVSLYWYRQALGQGPEFLTYFNYEAQQDKSGLPNDRFSAERPEGSISTLTIQRTEQRDSAMYRCASSQGTGGQETQYFGPGTRLLVL.

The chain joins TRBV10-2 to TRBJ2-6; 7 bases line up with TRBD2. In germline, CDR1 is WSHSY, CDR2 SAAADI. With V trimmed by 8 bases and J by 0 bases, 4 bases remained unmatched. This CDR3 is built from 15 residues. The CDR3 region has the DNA TGCGCCAGCGCGGGAGAGGGCTCTGGGGCCAACGTCCTGACTTTC. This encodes CASAGEGSGANVLTF.

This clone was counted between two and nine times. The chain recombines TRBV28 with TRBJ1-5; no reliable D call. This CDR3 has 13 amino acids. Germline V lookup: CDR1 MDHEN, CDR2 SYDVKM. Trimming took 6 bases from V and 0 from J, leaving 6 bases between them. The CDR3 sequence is CASREVSNQPQHF. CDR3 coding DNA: TGTGCCAGCAGGGAGGTTAGCAATCAGCCCCAGCATTTT. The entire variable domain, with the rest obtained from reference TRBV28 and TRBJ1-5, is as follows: DVKVTQSSRYLVKRTGEKVFLECVQDMDHENMFWYRQDPGLGLRLIYFSYDVKMKEKGDIPEGYSVSREKKERFSLILESASTNQTSMYLCASREVSNQPQHFGDGTRLSIL.

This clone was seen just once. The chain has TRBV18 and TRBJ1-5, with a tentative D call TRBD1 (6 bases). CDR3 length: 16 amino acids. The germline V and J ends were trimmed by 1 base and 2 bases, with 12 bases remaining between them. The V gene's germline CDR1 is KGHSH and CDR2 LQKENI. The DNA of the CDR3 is TGTGCCAGCTCACCACTAGAAGGGGGAGGCAATCAGCCCCAGCATTTT. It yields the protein CASSPLEGGGNQPQHF.

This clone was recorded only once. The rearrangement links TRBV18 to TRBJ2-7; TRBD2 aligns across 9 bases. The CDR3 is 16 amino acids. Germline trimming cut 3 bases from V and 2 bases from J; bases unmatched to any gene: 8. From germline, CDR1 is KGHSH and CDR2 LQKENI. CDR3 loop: CASSPPGGRAAYEQYF. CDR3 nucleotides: TGTGCCAGCTCACCTCCTGGCGGGAGGGCCGCCTACGAGCAGTACTTC.

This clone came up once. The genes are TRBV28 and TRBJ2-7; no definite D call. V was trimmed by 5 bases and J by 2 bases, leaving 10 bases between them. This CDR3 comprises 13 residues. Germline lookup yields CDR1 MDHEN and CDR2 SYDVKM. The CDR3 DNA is TGTGCCAGCAGTCTATTATCCCCCTACGAGCAGTACTTC. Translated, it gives CASSLLSPYEQYF. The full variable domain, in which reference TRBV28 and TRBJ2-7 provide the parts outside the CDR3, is DVKVTQSSRYLVKRTGEKVFLECVQDMDHENMFWYRQDPGLGLRLIYFSYDVKMKEKGDIPEGYSVSREKKERFSLILESASTNQTSMYLCASSLLSPYEQYFGPGTRLTVT.

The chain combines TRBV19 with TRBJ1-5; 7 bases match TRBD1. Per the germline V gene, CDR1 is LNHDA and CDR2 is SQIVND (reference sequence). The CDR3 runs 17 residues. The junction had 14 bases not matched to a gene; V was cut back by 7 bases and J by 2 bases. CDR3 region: CASTERRQGVGNQPQHF. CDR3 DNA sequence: TGTGCCAGTACAGAGAGACGGCAGGGGGTAGGCAATCAGCCCCAGCATTTT. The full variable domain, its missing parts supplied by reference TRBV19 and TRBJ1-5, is DGGITQSPKYLFRKEGQNVTLSCEQNLNHDAMYWYRQDPGQGLRLIYYSQIVNDFQKGDIAEGYSVSREKKESFPLTVTSAQKNPTAFYLCASTERRQGVGNQPQHFGDGTRLSIL.